These T cell receptor beta chains were read from a single sample in a study of regulatory T cells in long-lasting Graves disease. TCRdb re-called the multiplex PCR reads with MiXCR, one entry per CDR3 protein. Counted here are 360,000 or so distinct CDR3 sequences, 15% to 20% occurring once; the ten biggest clones make up 20% to 25%. This same sample was also taken into another study, of T cells in Graves' hyperthyroidism and ophthalmopathy.

Sample: peripheral blood mononuclear cells (PBMCs), taken at new diagnosis, from a patient treated with antithyroid drugs. Every receptor here comes from a young woman with Graves disease. Both conserved end residues are part of each CDR3.

v_call: TRBV12-3/TRBV12-4; cdr3_aa: CASSWTDSYEQYF
v_call: TRBV19; cdr3_aa: CASSVANTGNTEAFF
v_call: TRBV9; cdr3_aa: CASSDAASTDTQYF
v_call: TRBV28; cdr3_aa: CASSRPDRGLSGYTF
v_call: TRBV7-6; cdr3_aa: CASARELTGGGPNEQFF
v_call: TRBV7-2; cdr3_aa: CASSFQSNQPQHF
v_call: TRBV13; cdr3_aa: CASSLEALATGTTYEQYF
v_call: TRBV11-2; cdr3_aa: CASSTIGTSGKTDTQYF
v_call: TRBV30; cdr3_aa: CAWSSGGVMETQYF
v_call: TRBV6-1; cdr3_aa: CASSINRVGYLTLTTDTQYF
v_call: TRBV4-1; cdr3_aa: CASSQVATVNTEAFF
v_call: TRBV14; cdr3_aa: CASSQHGTWNTEAFF
v_call: TRBV18; cdr3_aa: CASFDRGGANVLTF
v_call: TRBV6-1; cdr3_aa: CASTPTRRGTEAFF
v_call: TRBV20-1; cdr3_aa: CSASIDRVIYEQYF
v_call: TRBV27; cdr3_aa: CASMRGGNEQFF
v_call: TRBV4-1; cdr3_aa: CASSQEGLASEQYF
v_call: TRBV20-1; cdr3_aa: CSGGPEAFF
v_call: TRBV7-3; cdr3_aa: CASSFDSVDEKLFF
v_call: TRBV5-1; cdr3_aa: CASSDETGARGTEAFF
v_call: TRBV4-1; cdr3_aa: CASSHTPSGRGDPSTDTQYF
v_call: TRBV6-2/TRBV6-3; cdr3_aa: CASSIHGDLKGTIYF
v_call: TRBV7-2; cdr3_aa: CASSVGQPQHF
v_call: TRBV14; cdr3_aa: CASSGRGQIYEQYF
v_call: TRBV7-8; cdr3_aa: CASSLVNRGNTEAFF
v_call: TRBV29-1; cdr3_aa: CSVGGRGGQPQHF
v_call: TRBV30; cdr3_aa: CAWSDRLNTEAFF
v_call: TRBV10-1; cdr3_aa: CASSDSGQSSGNTIYF
v_call: TRBV6-1; cdr3_aa: CASSNTFQETQYF
v_call: TRBV7-9; cdr3_aa: CASSSRRTGGNSEAFF
v_call: TRBV5-1; cdr3_aa: CASGTGGFGPGNTIYF
v_call: TRBV5-1; cdr3_aa: CASSLAIGGGENIQYF
v_call: TRBV27; cdr3_aa: CARGQGAWWEQFF
v_call: TRBV20-1; cdr3_aa: CSAKLLPGLAGHEQFF
v_call: TRBV5-1; cdr3_aa: CASSLSAASTGELFF
v_call: TRBV2; cdr3_aa: CASSVRSGNTIYF
v_call: TRBV5-1; cdr3_aa: CASSKVNQDPSYNEQFF